This T cell receptor beta chain is from a study of blood T cells in healthy people across ages. Study details: Template-switching capture recovered about one barcoded beta molecule per two T cells.

This CDR3 has 14 residues. The V gene's germline CDR1 is MNHEY and CDR2 SMNVEV (reference sequence). V dropped 3 bases and J dropped 9 bases, with 15 bases sitting between them. The use of a sample-barcoded 5' primer and a J-beta primer mix characterized a second PCR of roughly 6 to 11 cycles. TCRdb re-called the 5' RACE reads through MiXCR, storing one row per CDR3 protein. The sample shows 750,000 or so distinct CDR3 sequences, about 25% of them seen only once. The data also belong to a second study, concerning T cells of mothers and their children. That paper adds: Three healthy Caucasian mothers served as donors, and their six children did as well.

The TCR comes from a boy aged 10-17 years in good health. The chain employs TRBV27 and TRBJ2-1; weak D call: TRBD2 (5 bases). Sequences were obtained from blood. The DNA of the CDR3 is TGTGCCAGCAGTTTTGTGGGCCCGGCGGGTGAGCAGTTCTTC. Its translation: CASSFVGPAGEQFF.